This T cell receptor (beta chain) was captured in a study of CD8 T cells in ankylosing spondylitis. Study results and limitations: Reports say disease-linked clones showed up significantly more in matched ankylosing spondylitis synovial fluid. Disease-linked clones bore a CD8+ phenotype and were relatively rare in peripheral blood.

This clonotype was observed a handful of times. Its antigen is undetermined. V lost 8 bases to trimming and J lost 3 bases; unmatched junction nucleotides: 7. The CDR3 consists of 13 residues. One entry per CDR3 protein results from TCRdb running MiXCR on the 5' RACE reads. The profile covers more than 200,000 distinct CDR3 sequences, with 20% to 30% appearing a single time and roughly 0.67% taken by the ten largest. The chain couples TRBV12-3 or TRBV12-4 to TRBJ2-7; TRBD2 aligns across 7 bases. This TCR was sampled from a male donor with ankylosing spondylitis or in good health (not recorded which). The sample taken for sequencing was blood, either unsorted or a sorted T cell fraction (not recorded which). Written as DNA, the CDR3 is TGTGCCAGCTCCCCCCGCGGGGGCTACGAGCAGTACTTC. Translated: CASSPRGGYEQYF.